The present entry profiles one T cell receptor (beta chain) with its context. Its antigen is unidentified. The sample belongs to a study of T cell repertoires in cytomegalovirus infection. Study-wide context: Both a matching HLA type and CMV infection were indicated by public TCR beta signatures.

The germline CDR1 and CDR2 sequences are MGHDK and SYGVNS. Trimming left V 6 bases short and J 0 bases short, with 8 bases between. The CDR3 contains 14 residues. Whole-study findings and limits: CMV-specific TCR beta clonotypes restricted by HLA-C dominated the ex vivo response. Adding up the frequency of public TCR beta families identified people who carried CMV plus the relevant HLA.

TCRdb re-called the reads through MiXCR, storing one row per CDR3 protein. This repertoire shows about 450,000 distinct CDR3 sequences, approximately 31% found once; its top ten account for roughly an eighth. The rearrangement uses TRBV25-1 and TRBJ1-4; D not certain. The sample was PBMCs. This receptor was taken from a human donor in good health (CMV status not recorded). Some clones in this sample may be carry-over from other donors' samples. This CDR3 is CASSSRATNEKLFF. CDR3 DNA: TGTGCCAGCAGCTCTCGGGCAACTAATGAAAAACTGTTTTTT.